Following are 23 T cell receptor beta chains from one sample sequenced in a study of cytotoxic CD8 clonotypes in ibrutinib-treated CLL. Measured with immunoSEQ multiplex PCR; TCRdb has only the in-frame clones, and not every one. This table has approximately 74,000 clones, approximately 80% appearing once. The specimen was PBMCs, collected at disease progression, from a patient treated with ibrutinib. The source of these receptors is a human donor with chronic lymphocytic leukemia.

The V and J genes are TRBV6-6 and TRBJ1-6; D gene ambiguous. The length of the CDR3 is 13 residues. Per germline, CDR1 MNHNY and CDR2 SVGAGI (reference sequence). V was clipped by 3 bases and J by 13 bases, with 13 bases between them. The CDR3 DNA reads TGTGCCAGCAGTTATAGCGGGTCGGGGCCCCTCCACTTT. This sequence encodes CASSYSGSGPLHF.

The chain has TRBV5-6 and TRBJ2-3; 7 bases fit TRBD2. Trimming at V came to 2 bases and at J to 2 bases, leaving 2 bases not matched to a gene. CDR3 size: 14 residues. Germline V CDR1 and CDR2: SGHDT, YYEEEE. The CDR3: CASSLTSDTDTQYF. CDR3 DNA sequence: TGTGCCAGCAGCTTAACTAGCGACACAGATACGCAGTATTTT.

The chain uses TRBV6-1 and TRBJ1-5, with D tentatively TRBD1 (5 bases). The CDR3 spans 15 residues. V shed 7 bases and J shed 0 bases, with 13 bases lying between them. The V gene's germline CDR1 is MNHNS and CDR2 SASEGT. The CDR3, as DNA: TGTGCCAGCACCCCTCAGGGTTATAGCAATCAGCCCCAGCATTTT. This translates into CASTPQGYSNQPQHF.

This clone was found a few times. The chain joins TRBV30 to TRBJ1-1; tentative D call: TRBD1 (5 bases). Deletions cut 6 bases from V and 7 bases from J, with 15 bases between. CDR1 is GTSNPN and CDR2 is SVGIG in the germline V gene (reference sequence). The CDR3 totals 12 residues. The CDR3 DNA sequence: TGTGCCTGTTCAGGGAATCTTGGTGAAGCTTTCTTT. Translation gives CACSGNLGEAFF.

The chain is built from TRBV7-6 and TRBJ2-3, with D possibly matching TRBD2 (6 bases). The CDR3 spans 12 residues. Deletions cut 5 bases from V and 6 bases from J, with 9 bases between. In germline, CDR1 is SGHVS, CDR2 FNYEAQ. The CDR3 DNA follows: TGTGCCAGCAGCGGCGGAGGGGATACGCAGTATTTT. Amino acid sequence: CASSGGGDTQYF.

This clone was counted between two and nine times. The rearrangement links TRBV4-1 to TRBJ2-7; D possibly corresponds to TRBD2 (6 bases). The V gene's germline CDR1 is MGHRA and CDR2 YSYEKL. V lost 0 bases and J 4 bases, leaving 13 bases between the germline ends. The length of the CDR3 is 15 residues. This CDR3 reads CASSQEFAGRYEQYF. CDR3 sequence (DNA): TGCGCCAGCAGCCAAGAATTCGCGGGAAGATACGAGCAGTACTTC.

The J gene is TRBJ1-2, the V gene TRBV10-3; D is undetermined. This CDR3 has 13 amino acids. From germline, CDR1 is ENHRY and CDR2 SYGVKD. Trimming stripped 4 bases from V and 3 bases from J, with 9 bases between. The CDR3 DNA reads TGTGCCATCAGTGGGGGTTTCGACTATGGCTACACCTTC. It codes for CAISGGFDYGYTF.

DNA for the CDR3: TGTGCCAGCAGTGTACTAGCCGCCACCGGGGAGCTGTTTTTT. It specifies CASSVLAATGELFF. The rearrangement joins TRBV6-4 to TRBJ2-2, with D tentatively TRBD2 (6 bases). The CDR3 loop spans 14 amino acids. Germline V lookup: CDR1 MRHNA, CDR2 SNTAGT. Trimming cost V 4 bases and J 4 bases, with 10 bases left between them.

The gene calls are TRBV28 and TRBJ1-5; 8 bases map to TRBD1. The CDR3 has 14 amino acids. Germline V gene lookup returns CDR1 MDHEN and CDR2 SYDVKM. V trimming: 8 bases; J trimming: 15 bases; junction bases outside the gene matches: 18. In nucleotides, the CDR3 is TGTGCCAGCTCTTTGGACAGGGTATTAAATCGGGGGCATTTT. Translated, it gives CASSLDRVLNRGHF.

This clone has a handful of counts. The CDR3 DNA reads as TGTGCCCAACAACCACAGGTGCCTATTTCTGGGGCCAACGTCCTGACTTTC. This codes for CAQQPQVPISGANVLTF. The chain combines TRBV25-1 with TRBJ2-6, with D possibly matching TRBD1 (5 bases). The V end was cut by 11 bases, the J end by 1 base, with 21 bases between. Germline V gene sequence: CDR1 MGHDK, CDR2 SYGVNS. The CDR3 is made up of 17 amino acids.

J is TRBJ1-5 and V is TRBV19, with D hard to call. Deletions cut 7 bases from V and 0 bases from J, with 10 bases between. The germline V gene encodes CDR1 LNHDA and CDR2 SQIVND (reference sequence). The length of the CDR3 is 14 residues. CDR3 sequence (DNA): TGTGCCAGTACCATTCCAGTTAGCAATCAGCCCCAGCATTTT. It codes for CASTIPVSNQPQHF.

The chain has TRBV29-1 and TRBJ2-1; D is unresolved. The CDR3 is 12 amino acids. V lost 2 bases and J 15 bases, leaving 17 bases between the germline ends. Germline CDR1 is SQVTM and CDR2 is ANQGSEA. CDR3 sequence reads: CSVELGTRLPFF. CDR3 bases: TGCAGCGTTGAATTAGGCACACGCTTGCCGTTCTTC.

The genes are TRBV6-1 and TRBJ2-1; D remains unclear. The CDR3 spans 15 residues. In germline, CDR1 is MNHNS, CDR2 SASEGT. V lost 4 bases and J lost 0, with 10 bases in between. CDR3 in DNA: TGTGCCAGCAGTGCCGGACGGAGCTCCTACAATGAGCAGTTCTTC. Amino acid sequence: CASSAGRSSYNEQFF.

The genes are TRBV2 and TRBJ1-2; D uncertain. The CDR3 runs to 11 residues. Trimming shortened V by 6 bases and J by 11 bases, and 13 bases separated the two germline ends. CDR1 and CDR2 from the germline V gene are SNHLY and FYNNEI. CDR3 region: CASRVRPWYTF. For the CDR3, the DNA is TGTGCCAGCAGGGTACGGCCGTGGTACACCTTC.

The chain is built from TRBV10-1 and TRBJ1-1, with D possibly TRBD1 on 5 matching bases. V was clipped by 3 bases and J by 1 base, with 15 bases between them. Germline CDR1 and CDR2: WNHNN and SYGVQD (reference sequence). The CDR3 sequence is 16 residues long. The CDR3 sequence is CASSDPGIKGNTEAFF. CDR3 nucleotides: TGCGCCAGCAGTGATCCAGGGATAAAGGGGAACACTGAAGCTTTCTTT.

The chain carries TRBV7-2 and TRBJ2-5, with D possibly matching TRBD2 (5 bases). Germline CDR1 reads SGHTA; CDR2 reads FQGNSA. The CDR3 consists of 14 residues. Trimming shortened V by 7 bases and J by 5 bases, and 17 bases separated the two germline ends. In nucleotides, the CDR3 is TGTGCCAGCACCCGCTCGGGGTCGCATGAGACCCAGTACTTC. This encodes CASTRSGSHETQYF.

The V and J genes are TRBV5-1 and TRBJ2-3, with 8 bases matching TRBD2. The junction had 3 bases not matched to a gene; V was cut back by 4 bases and J by 2 bases. From germline, CDR1 is SGHRS and CDR2 YFSETQ. This CDR3 has 14 amino acids. DNA of the CDR3: TGCGCCAGCAGCCTTAGCGGGGACACAGATACGCAGTATTTT. It codes for CASSLSGDTDTQYF.

In DNA, the CDR3 is TGTGCCAGTAAAGTAAGGGAAAACACTGAAGCTTTCTTT. Its translation is CASKVRENTEAFF. The chain is built from TRBV19 and TRBJ1-1; D is undetermined. V was trimmed by 7 bases and J by 2 bases, leaving 11 bases between them. CDR3 length: 13 amino acids. CDR1 and CDR2 from the germline V gene are LNHDA and SQIVND (reference sequence).

As to this clone: Other DNA variants within this sample encode the same CDR3. CDR3 DNA: TGTGCCAGCAGTGGGGCAGAGAACACTGAAGCTTTCTTT. It translates to CASSGAENTEAFF. The chain combines TRBV6-4 with TRBJ1-1; no clear D. V lost 4 bases and J lost 1, with 7 bases in between. The germline V gene has CDR1 MRHNA and CDR2 SNTAGT. This CDR3 spans 13 amino acids.

This chain uses TRBV27 with TRBJ2-7; 8 bases align to TRBD1. Germline V lookup: CDR1 MNHEY, CDR2 SMNVEV (reference sequence). The V segment lost 6 bases and the J segment 3 bases; nucleotides outside the gene matches: 7. The CDR3 has 14 residues. The chain's CDR3 is CASRPGQAFYEQYF. The CDR3 nucleotides read TGTGCCAGCAGGCCGGGACAGGCGTTCTACGAGCAGTACTTC.

V gene TRBV4-1 combines with J gene TRBJ2-3; 8 nucleotides agree with TRBD1. The CDR3 is 16 amino acids. Trimming at V came to 1 base and at J to 4 bases, leaving 7 bases not matched to a gene. From germline, CDR1 is MGHRA and CDR2 YSYEKL. As DNA, the CDR3 is TGCGCCAGCAGCCAAGGACAGGGGAAGAGTGCAGATACGCAGTATTTT. This sequence encodes CASSQGQGKSADTQYF.

This clone has only a few counts. The rearrangement links TRBV6-1 to TRBJ1-5, with 9 bases fitting TRBD1. V trimming: 3 bases; J trimming: 7 bases; junction bases outside the gene matches: 7. CDR1 and CDR2 (germline): MNHNS, SASEGT. The CDR3 consists of 15 residues. The CDR3, as DNA: TGTGCCAGCAGTGACTATTTACAGGGGGCCCAGCCCCAGCATTTT. Its translation: CASSDYLQGAQPQHF.

The gene calls are TRBV28 and TRBJ2-7; D not certain. Trimming took off 8 bases at V and 2 bases at J, with 16 bases between the two ends. Germline V gene data show CDR1 as MDHEN and CDR2 as SYDVKM. The CDR3 has 14 amino acids. The DNA of the CDR3 is TGTGCCAGCTCGACCCTAATCCTTACCTACGAGCAGTACTTC. Translated, it gives CASSTLILTYEQYF.